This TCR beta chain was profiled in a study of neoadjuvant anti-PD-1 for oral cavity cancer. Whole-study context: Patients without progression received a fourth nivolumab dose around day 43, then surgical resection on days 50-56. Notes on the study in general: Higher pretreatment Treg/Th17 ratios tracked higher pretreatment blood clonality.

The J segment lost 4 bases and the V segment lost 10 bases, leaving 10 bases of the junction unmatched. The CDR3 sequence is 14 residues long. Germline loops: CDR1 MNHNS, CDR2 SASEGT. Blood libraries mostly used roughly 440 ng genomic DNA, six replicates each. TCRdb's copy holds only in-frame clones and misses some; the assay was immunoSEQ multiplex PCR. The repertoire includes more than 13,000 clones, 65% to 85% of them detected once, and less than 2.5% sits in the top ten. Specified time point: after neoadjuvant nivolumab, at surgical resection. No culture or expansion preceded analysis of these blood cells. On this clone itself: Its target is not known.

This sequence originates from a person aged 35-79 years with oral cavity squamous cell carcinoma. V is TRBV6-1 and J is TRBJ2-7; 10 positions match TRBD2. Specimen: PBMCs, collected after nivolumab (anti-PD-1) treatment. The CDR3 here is CAIARTSGNYEQYF. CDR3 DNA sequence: TGTGCCATCGCCCGGACTAGCGGTAATTACGAGCAGTACTTC.